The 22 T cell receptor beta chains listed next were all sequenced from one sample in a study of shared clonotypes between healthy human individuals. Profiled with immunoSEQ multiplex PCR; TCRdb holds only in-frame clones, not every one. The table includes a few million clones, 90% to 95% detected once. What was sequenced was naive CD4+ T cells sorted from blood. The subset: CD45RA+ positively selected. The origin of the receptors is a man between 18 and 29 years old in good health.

In DNA form, the CDR3 reads TGTGCCACCGACAGGACCGATAGCAATCAGCCCCAGCATTTT. Its translation is CATDRTDSNQPQHF. The chain is built from TRBV6-1 and TRBJ1-5; perhaps TRBD1 as D (6 bases). Germline CDR1 and CDR2: MNHNS and SASEGT. The CDR3 has 14 residues. Trimming pared 10 bases from V and 0 bases from J, leaving 13 bases between.

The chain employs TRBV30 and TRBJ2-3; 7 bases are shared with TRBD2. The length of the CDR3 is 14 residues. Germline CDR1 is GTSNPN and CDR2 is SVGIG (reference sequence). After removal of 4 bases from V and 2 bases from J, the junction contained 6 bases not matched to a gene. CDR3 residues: CAWKAGYSTDTQYF. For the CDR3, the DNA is TGTGCCTGGAAAGCGGGATACTCCACAGATACGCAGTATTTT.

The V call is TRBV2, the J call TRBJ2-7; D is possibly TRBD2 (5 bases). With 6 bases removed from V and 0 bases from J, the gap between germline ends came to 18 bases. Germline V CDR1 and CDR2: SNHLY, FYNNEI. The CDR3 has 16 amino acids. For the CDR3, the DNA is TGTGCCAGCAGCGAGGCCCCACTAGAGATCTCCTACGAGCAGTACTTC. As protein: CASSEAPLEISYEQYF.

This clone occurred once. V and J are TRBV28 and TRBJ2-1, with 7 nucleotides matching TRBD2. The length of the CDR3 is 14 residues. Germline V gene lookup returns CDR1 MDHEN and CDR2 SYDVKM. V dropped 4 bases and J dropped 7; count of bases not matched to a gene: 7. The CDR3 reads CASSSTGGRNEQFF. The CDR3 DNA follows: TGTGCCAGCAGTTCCACGGGGGGTAGAAATGAGCAGTTCTTC.

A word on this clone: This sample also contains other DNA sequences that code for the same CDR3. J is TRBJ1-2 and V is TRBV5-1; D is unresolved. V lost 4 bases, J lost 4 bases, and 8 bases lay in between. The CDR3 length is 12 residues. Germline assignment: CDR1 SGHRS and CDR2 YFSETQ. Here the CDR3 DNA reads TGCGCCAGCAGCCTTGAAGCCTATGGCTACACCTTC. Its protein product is CASSLEAYGYTF.

CDR3 protein: CASSRGDRSNQPQHF. The CDR3 DNA reads TGTGCCAGTAGTCGAGGGGACAGGAGCAATCAGCCCCAGCATTTT. V usage is TRBV19 and J usage is TRBJ1-5; 8 positions agree with TRBD1. CDR3 size: 15 residues. Germline V CDR1 and CDR2: LNHDA, SQIVND (reference sequence). With 5 bases clipped from V and 1 base from J, the junction kept 4 bases outside the gene matches.

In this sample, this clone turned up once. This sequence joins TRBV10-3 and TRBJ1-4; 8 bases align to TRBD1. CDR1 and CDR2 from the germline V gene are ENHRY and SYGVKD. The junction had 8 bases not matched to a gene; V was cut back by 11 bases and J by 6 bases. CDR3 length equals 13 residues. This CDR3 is CASRTGSDEKLFF. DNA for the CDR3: TGTGCCTCACGGACAGGGTCGGATGAAAAACTGTTTTTT.

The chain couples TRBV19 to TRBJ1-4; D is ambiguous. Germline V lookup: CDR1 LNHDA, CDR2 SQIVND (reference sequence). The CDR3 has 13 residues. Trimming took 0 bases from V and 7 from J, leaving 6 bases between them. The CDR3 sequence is CASSIDTGEKLFF. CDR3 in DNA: TGTGCCAGTAGTATAGATACCGGTGAAAAACTGTTTTTT.

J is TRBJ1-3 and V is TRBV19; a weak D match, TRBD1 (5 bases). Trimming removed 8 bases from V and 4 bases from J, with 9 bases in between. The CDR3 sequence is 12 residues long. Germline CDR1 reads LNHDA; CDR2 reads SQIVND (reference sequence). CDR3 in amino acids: CASSGLGNTIYF. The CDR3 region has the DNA TGTGCCAGTTCGGGGCTCGGAAACACCATATATTTT.

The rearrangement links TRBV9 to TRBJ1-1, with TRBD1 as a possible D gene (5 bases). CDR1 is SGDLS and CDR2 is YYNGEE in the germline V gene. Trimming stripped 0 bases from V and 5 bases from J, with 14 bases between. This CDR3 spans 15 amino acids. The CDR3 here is CASSVGAGSGTEAFF. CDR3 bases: TGTGCCAGCAGCGTAGGGGCAGGGAGCGGGACTGAAGCTTTCTTT.

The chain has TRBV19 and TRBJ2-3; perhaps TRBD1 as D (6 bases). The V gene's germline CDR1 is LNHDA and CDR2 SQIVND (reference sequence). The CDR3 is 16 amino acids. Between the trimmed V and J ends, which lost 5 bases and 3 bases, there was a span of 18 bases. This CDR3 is CASSFLQGKGTDTQYF. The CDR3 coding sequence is TGTGCCAGTAGTTTTTTACAGGGAAAGGGGACAGATACGCAGTATTTT.

CDR3 nucleotide sequence: TGCGCCAGCAGGGGGGTTAGCGCCGGGGAGCTGTTTTTT. Its protein is CASRGVSAGELFF. The rearrangement uses TRBV5-1 and TRBJ2-2; tentatively, D is TRBD1 or TRBD2 (5 bases each). CDR1 SGHRS and CDR2 YFSETQ come from the germline V gene. The V end lost 5 bases, the J end lost 6 bases, and 11 bases lay between the germline ends. This CDR3 comprises 13 residues.

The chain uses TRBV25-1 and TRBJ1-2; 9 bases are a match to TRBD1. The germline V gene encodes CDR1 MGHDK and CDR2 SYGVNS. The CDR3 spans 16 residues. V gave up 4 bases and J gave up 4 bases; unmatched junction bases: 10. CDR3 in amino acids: CASSATSGTGSYGYTF. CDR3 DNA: TGTGCCAGCAGTGCAACTTCCGGGACAGGGTCCTATGGCTACACCTTC.

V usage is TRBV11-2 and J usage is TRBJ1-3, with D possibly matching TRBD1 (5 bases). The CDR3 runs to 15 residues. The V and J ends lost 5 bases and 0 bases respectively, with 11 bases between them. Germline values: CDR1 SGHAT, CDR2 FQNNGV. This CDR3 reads CASSLQAGSGNTIYF. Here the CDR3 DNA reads TGTGCCAGCAGCCTACAGGCCGGCTCTGGAAACACCATATATTTT. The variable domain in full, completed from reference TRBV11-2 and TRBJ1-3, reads EAGVAQSPRYKIIEKRQSVAFWCNPISGHATLYWYQQILGQGPKLLIQFQNNGVVDDSQLPKDRFSAERLKGVDSTLKIQPAKLEDSAVYLCASSLQAGSGNTIYFGEGSWLTVV.

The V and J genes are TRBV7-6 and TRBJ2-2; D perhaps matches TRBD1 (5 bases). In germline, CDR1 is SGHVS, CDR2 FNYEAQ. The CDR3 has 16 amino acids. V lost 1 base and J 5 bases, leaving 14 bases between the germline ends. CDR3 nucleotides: TGTGCCAGCAGCTTAGTTGGCAGGGTTGGTACCGGGGAGCTGTTTTTT. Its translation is CASSLVGRVGTGELFF.

The CDR3, as DNA: TGTGCCAGCAACGCCCCGGGGGACGGTCAGCCCCAGCATTTT. The encoded protein is CASNAPGDGQPQHF. The chain combines TRBV6-6 with TRBJ1-5; TRBD1 might be the D (5 bases). The germline V and J ends were trimmed by 7 bases and 6 bases, with 16 bases remaining between them. The CDR3 runs to 14 residues. The germline V gene has CDR1 MNHNY and CDR2 SVGAGI (reference sequence).

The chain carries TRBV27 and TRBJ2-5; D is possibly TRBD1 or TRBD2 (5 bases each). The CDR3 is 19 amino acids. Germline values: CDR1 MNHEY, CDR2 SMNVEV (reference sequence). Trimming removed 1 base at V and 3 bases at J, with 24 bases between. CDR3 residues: CASSLFRLLGDSEEETQYF. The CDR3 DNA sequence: TGTGCCAGCAGTTTATTTAGGCTACTAGGAGACAGCGAGGAAGAGACCCAGTACTTC.

The CDR3 coding sequence is TGTGCCAGCAGCGGTGGACAGGGGGAGGGCAATCAGCCCCAGCATTTT. The encoded protein is CASSGGQGEGNQPQHF. J is TRBJ1-5 and V is TRBV7-8, with TRBD1 matching over 10 bases. The CDR3 loop spans 16 amino acids. Germline CDR1 is SGHVS and CDR2 is FQNEAQ. The junction had 6 bases not matched to a gene; V was cut back by 5 bases and J by 2 bases. Supplemented by reference TRBV7-8 and TRBJ1-5, the full variable domain reads GAGVSQSPRYKVAKRGQDVALRCDPISGHVSLFWYQQALGQGPEFLTYFQNEAQLDKSGLPSDRFFAERPEGSVSTLKIQRTQQEDSAVYLCASSGGQGEGNQPQHFGDGTRLSIL.

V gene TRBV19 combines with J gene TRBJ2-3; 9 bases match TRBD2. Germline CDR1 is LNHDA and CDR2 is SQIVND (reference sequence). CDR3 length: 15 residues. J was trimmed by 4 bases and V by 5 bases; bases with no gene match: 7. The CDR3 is CASSAVAGAADTQYF. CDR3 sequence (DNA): TGTGCCAGTAGTGCCGTAGCGGGAGCGGCAGATACGCAGTATTTT.

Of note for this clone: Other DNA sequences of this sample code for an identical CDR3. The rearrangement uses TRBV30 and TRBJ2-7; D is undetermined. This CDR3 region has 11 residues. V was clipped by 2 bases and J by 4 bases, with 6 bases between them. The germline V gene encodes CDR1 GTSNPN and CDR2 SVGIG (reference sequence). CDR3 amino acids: CAWSPLYEQYF. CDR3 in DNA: TGTGCCTGGAGTCCGTTGTACGAGCAGTACTTC.

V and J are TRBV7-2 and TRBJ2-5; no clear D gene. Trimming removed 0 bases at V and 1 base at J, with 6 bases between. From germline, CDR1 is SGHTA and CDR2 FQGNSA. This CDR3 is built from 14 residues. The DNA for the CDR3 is TGTGCCAGCAGCTTAGCCCTGTTCCAAGAGACCCAGTACTTC. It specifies CASSLALFQETQYF.

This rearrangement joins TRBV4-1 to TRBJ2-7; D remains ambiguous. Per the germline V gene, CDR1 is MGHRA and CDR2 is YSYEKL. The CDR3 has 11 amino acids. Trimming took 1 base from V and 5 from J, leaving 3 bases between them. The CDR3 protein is CASSQADEQYF. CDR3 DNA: TGCGCCAGCAGCCAAGCAGACGAGCAGTACTTC.